These 22 T cell receptor beta chains share one sample of origin, sequenced in a study of T cells in tuberculosis. Measured with immunoSEQ multiplex PCR; TCRdb has only the in-frame clones, and not every one. The repertoire holds approximately 53,000 clones, roughly 96% seen once, with 1.4% in the top ten. This sample's time point: new active TB diagnosis, blood taken before or within 7 days of starting treatment. This material consisted of PBMCs, taken at tuberculosis diagnosis. The receptors originated from an adult with tuberculosis.

The gene calls are TRBV6-1 and TRBJ1-2; 7 nucleotides line up with TRBD1. Trimming took 1 base from V and 5 from J; bases not matched to a gene: 4. In germline, CDR1 is MNHNS, CDR2 SASEGT. This CDR3 has 14 amino acids. CDR3 coding DNA: TGTGCCAGCAGTGAAGTGGCAGGGGGATATGGCTACACCTTC. Its protein is CASSEVAGGYGYTF.

J is TRBJ1-1 and V is TRBV2, with a possible D match to TRBD1 (6 bases). The CDR3 spans 13 residues. Germline V gene lookup returns CDR1 SNHLY and CDR2 FYNNEI. Trimming left V 6 bases short and J 1 base short, with 9 bases between. CDR3 in amino acids: CASRHRENTEAFF. In DNA form, the CDR3 reads TGTGCCAGCAGGCACAGGGAGAACACTGAAGCTTTCTTT.

This chain joins TRBV30 and TRBJ2-5; 15 nucleotides agree with TRBD2. Germline CDR1 and CDR2: GTSNPN and SVGIG (reference sequence). The trim removed 4 bases at V and 5 bases at J, leaving 2 bases unmatched. This CDR3 spans 14 amino acids. CDR3 nucleotides: TGTGCCTGGACCGGACTAGCGGGAGGGGAGACCCAGTACTTC. This gives the protein CAWTGLAGGETQYF.

The rearrangement links TRBV10-3 to TRBJ2-1; 7 bases align to TRBD2. Losses at the gene ends were 0 bases for V and 6 bases for J; bases not matched to a gene: 5. The V gene's germline CDR1 is ENHRY and CDR2 SYGVKD. CDR3 length: 15 residues. The CDR3 region is CAISESRLASNEQFF. In DNA, the CDR3 is TGTGCCATCAGTGAGTCCCGACTAGCCTCCAATGAGCAGTTCTTC.

V usage is TRBV18 and J usage is TRBJ1-1; TRBD1 agrees at 7 bases. Germline V lookup: CDR1 KGHSH, CDR2 LQKENI. V trimming: 6 bases; J trimming: 2 bases; junction bases outside the gene matches: 6. The CDR3 sequence is 14 residues long. The CDR3 DNA reads as TGTGCCAGCTCGCCGGGACAGAGCAACACTGAAGCTTTCTTT. Protein sequence: CASSPGQSNTEAFF.

The genes are TRBV6-6 and TRBJ2-1; 9 bases fit TRBD2. The trim removed 2 bases at V and 0 bases at J, leaving 2 bases unmatched. This CDR3 is 16 amino acids long. Germline CDR1 and CDR2: MNHNY and SVGAGI (reference sequence). The chain's CDR3 is CASSYLAGSSYNEQFF. In nucleotides, the CDR3 is TGTGCCAGCAGTTACCTAGCGGGGAGCTCCTACAATGAGCAGTTCTTC.

The chain couples TRBV1 to TRBJ1-4; the D call of TRBD1 is as the table states it, not checked on the DNA. TRBV1 is deemed a pseudogene. The CDR3 has 22 amino acids. CDR3 DNA: TGCACCAGCAGCCAAGTCTACGGACAGGGTCCTGCTAAGGTTCCTCTTGATGAAAAACTGTTTTTT. It is translated as CTSSQVYGQGPAKVPLDEKLFF.

The rearrangement uses TRBV5-4 and TRBJ1-1; D uncertain. The germline gives CDR1 SGHNT, CDR2 YYREEE (reference sequence). This CDR3 region has 15 residues. V lost 3 bases and J lost 2, with 14 bases in between. The CDR3 nucleotides read TGTGCCAGCAGCTCATCCCAGGTACCTAACACTGAAGCTTTCTTT. Its protein product is CASSSSQVPNTEAFF.

The chain is built from TRBV28 and TRBJ2-5, with TRBD2 as a possible D gene (6 bases). This CDR3 comprises 16 residues. The germline CDR1 and CDR2 sequences are MDHEN and SYDVKM. Trimming stripped 5 bases from V and 1 base from J, with 17 bases between. In nucleotides, the CDR3 is TGTGCCAGCAGTAGCCCTGGGGGGAGCCTCCAAGAGACCCAGTACTTC. Its translation: CASSSPGGSLQETQYF.

This clone was observed once. CDR3 nucleotides: TGCGCCAGCAGCTTAGGAGCGGGGTCCTACAATGAGCAGTTCTTC. Amino acid sequence: CASSLGAGSYNEQFF. The chain carries TRBV5-1 and TRBJ2-1; 7 bases are a match to TRBD2. V trimming: 2 bases; J trimming: 1 base; junction bases outside the gene matches: 3. Germline CDR1 SGHRS, CDR2 YFSETQ. There are 15 residues in the CDR3.

V is TRBV18 and J is TRBJ2-3, with D maybe TRBD2 (6 bases). In germline, CDR1 is KGHSH, CDR2 LQKENI. V gave up 6 bases and J gave up 0 bases, with 22 bases separating them. The CDR3 has 18 amino acids. This CDR3 reads CASSRRGAAGRSTDTQYF. DNA for the CDR3: TGTGCCAGCTCCCGGAGGGGAGCGGCGGGTCGTAGCACAGATACGCAGTATTTT.

The genes are TRBV7-2 and TRBJ1-2; possibly TRBD1 for D (6 bases). Deletions cut 3 bases from V and 0 bases from J, with 8 bases between. The CDR3 totals 14 residues. Germline V CDR1 and CDR2: SGHTA, FQGNSA. The CDR3 region has the DNA TGTGCCAGCAGCTTCGACAGGACTAACTATGGCTACACCTTC. Amino acid sequence: CASSFDRTNYGYTF.

The chain recombines TRBV6-5 with TRBJ2-7; 8 bases line up with TRBD1. After removal of 6 bases from V and 0 bases from J, the junction contained 4 bases not matched to a gene. This CDR3 is 14 amino acids long. Germline V CDR1 and CDR2: MNHEY, SVGAGI. The CDR3 sequence: CASRPTGASYEQYF. Here the CDR3 DNA reads TGTGCCAGCAGACCGACAGGGGCCTCCTACGAGCAGTACTTC.

The DNA for the CDR3 is TGTGCCAGCAGCCCCGGCCGGGACAGGGGCTCCGGTTCCTATGGCTACACCTTC. As protein: CASSPGRDRGSGSYGYTF. The gene calls are TRBV11-2 and TRBJ1-2, with 10 bases that match TRBD1. V lost 5 bases and J lost 4; bases outside the gene matches: 16. The CDR3 contains 18 residues. Germline values: CDR1 SGHAT, CDR2 FQNNGV.

The chain uses TRBV9 and TRBJ2-2; 11 nucleotides align to TRBD2. Germline lookup yields CDR1 SGDLS and CDR2 YYNGEE. The V gene end was trimmed by 5 bases and the J gene end by 0 bases; junction bases not matched to a gene: 6. The CDR3 length is 17 residues. CDR3 sequence: CASSAGLAVANTGELFF. The CDR3 nucleotides read TGTGCCAGCAGTGCGGGACTAGCGGTCGCGAACACCGGGGAGCTGTTTTTT.

In DNA form, the CDR3 reads TGTGCCAGCAAACGCGCAGAGCAGGGTTACAATGAGCAGTTCTTC. Its translation is CASKRAEQGYNEQFF. J is TRBJ2-1 and V is TRBV5-8, with D perhaps TRBD1 (5 bases). The CDR3 contains 15 residues. Trimming cost V 6 bases and J 4 bases, with 17 bases left between them. Germline V gives CDR1 SGHTS, CDR2 YDEGEE.

The rearrangement uses TRBV5-4 and TRBJ1-1; a possible D gene is TRBD1 (6 bases). The CDR3 length is 15 residues. In germline, CDR1 is SGHNT, CDR2 YYREEE (reference sequence). The germline V and J ends were trimmed by 0 bases and 0 bases, with 9 bases remaining between them. The CDR3 reads CASSLGTVMNTEAFF. CDR3 sequence (DNA): TGTGCCAGCAGCTTGGGGACAGTCATGAACACTGAAGCTTTCTTT.

This chain joins TRBV4-1 and TRBJ1-2; 8 bases align to TRBD1. J was trimmed by 4 bases and V by 0 bases; bases with no gene match: 4. Germline values: CDR1 MGHRA, CDR2 YSYEKL. This CDR3 has 15 residues. CDR3 in amino acids: CASSQDPTGVYGYTF. The CDR3 nucleotides are TGCGCCAGCAGCCAAGATCCGACAGGGGTCTATGGCTACACCTTC.

V is TRBV7-2 and J is TRBJ2-6; D gene uncertain. Deletions cut 1 base from V and 0 bases from J, with 7 bases between. Germline V gene sequence: CDR1 SGHTA, CDR2 FQGNSA. The CDR3 length is 16 residues. CDR3 amino acids: CASSLDMPSGANVLTF. The CDR3 DNA is TGTGCCAGCAGCTTAGACATGCCCTCTGGGGCCAACGTCCTGACTTTC. Drawing the rest from reference TRBV7-2 and TRBJ2-6, the complete variable domain is GAGVSQSPSNKVTEKGKDVELRCDPISGHTALYWYRQSLGQGLEFLIYFQGNSAPDKSGLPSDRFSAERTGGSVSTLTIQRTQQEDSAVYLCASSLDMPSGANVLTFGAGSRLTVL.

The V gene is TRBV5-4, the J gene TRBJ2-7; 9 bases align to TRBD2. Trimming at V came to 4 bases and at J to 2 bases, leaving 10 bases not matched to a gene. The CDR3 totals 16 residues. Germline CDR1 SGHNT, CDR2 YYREEE (reference sequence). CDR3 DNA: TGTGCCAGCAGCCTCGCCAGGGCTAGCGGGGCCTACGAGCAGTACTTC. Translation: CASSLARASGAYEQYF.

The rearrangement joins TRBV28 to TRBJ1-4, with TRBD1 matching 10 bases. Looked up from germline, CDR1 is MDHEN and CDR2 is SYDVKM. J lost 3 bases, V lost 7 bases, and 8 bases had no gene match. The CDR3 extends over 16 amino acids. The CDR3 sequence is CASIGTGARPNEKLFF. The CDR3 nucleotides read TGTGCCAGCATCGGGACAGGGGCGAGGCCTAATGAAAAACTGTTTTTT.

V gene TRBV10-3 combines with J gene TRBJ1-1; D gene unclear. V was shortened by 1 base and J by 4 bases, with 13 bases between the two germline ends. Germline V gene sequence: CDR1 ENHRY, CDR2 SYGVKD. The CDR3 runs 15 residues. The CDR3 DNA follows: TGTGCCATCAGTGAGTTACATAGAGGGTCCACTGAAGCTTTCTTT. Amino acid sequence: CAISELHRGSTEAFF.